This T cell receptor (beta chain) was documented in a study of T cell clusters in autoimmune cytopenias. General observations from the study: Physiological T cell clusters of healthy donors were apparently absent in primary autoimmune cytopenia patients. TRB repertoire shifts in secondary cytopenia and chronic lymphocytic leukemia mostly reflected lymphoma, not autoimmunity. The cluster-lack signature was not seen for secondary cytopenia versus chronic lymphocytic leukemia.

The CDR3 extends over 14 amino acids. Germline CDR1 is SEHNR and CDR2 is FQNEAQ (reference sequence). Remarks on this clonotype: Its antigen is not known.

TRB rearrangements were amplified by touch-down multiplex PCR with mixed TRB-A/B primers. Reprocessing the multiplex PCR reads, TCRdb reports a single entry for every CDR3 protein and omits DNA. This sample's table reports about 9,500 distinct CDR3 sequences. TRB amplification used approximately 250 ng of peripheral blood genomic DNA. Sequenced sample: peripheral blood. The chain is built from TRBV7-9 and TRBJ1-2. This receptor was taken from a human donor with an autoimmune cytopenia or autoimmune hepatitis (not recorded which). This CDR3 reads CASSLEGRYYGYTF.